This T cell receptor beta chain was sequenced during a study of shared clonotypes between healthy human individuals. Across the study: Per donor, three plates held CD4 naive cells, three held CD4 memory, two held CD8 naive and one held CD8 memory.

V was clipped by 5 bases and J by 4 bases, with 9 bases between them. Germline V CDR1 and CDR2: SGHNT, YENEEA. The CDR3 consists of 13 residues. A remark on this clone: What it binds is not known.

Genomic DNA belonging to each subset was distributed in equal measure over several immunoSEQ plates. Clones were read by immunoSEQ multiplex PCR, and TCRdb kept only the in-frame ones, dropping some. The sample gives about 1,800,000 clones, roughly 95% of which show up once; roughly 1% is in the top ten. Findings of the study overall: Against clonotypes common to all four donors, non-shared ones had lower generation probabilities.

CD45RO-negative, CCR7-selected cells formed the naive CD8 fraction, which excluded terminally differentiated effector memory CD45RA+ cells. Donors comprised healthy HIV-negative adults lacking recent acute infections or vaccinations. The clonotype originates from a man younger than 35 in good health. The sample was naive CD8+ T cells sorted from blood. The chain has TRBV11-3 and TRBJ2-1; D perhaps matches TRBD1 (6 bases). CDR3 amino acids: CASSTGHYNEQFF. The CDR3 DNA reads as TGTGCCAGCAGCACGGGACATTACAATGAGCAGTTCTTC.